This T cell receptor (beta chain) is drawn from a study of shared clonotypes between healthy human individuals. The assay was immunoSEQ multiplex PCR, and TCRdb's table has in-frame clones only and misses some. The sample consists of under 600,000 clones, nearly 98% of them appearing once. Germline CDR1 is SGHDN and CDR2 is FVKESK. This CDR3 region has 13 residues. Trimming pared 3 bases from V and 6 bases from J, leaving 9 bases between. CD45RO-negative, CCR7-positively selected cells formed the naive CD8 fraction, excluding terminally differentiated effector memory CD45RA+ cells. Study-level results: A handful of donors showed sharing of approximately 5% of naive CD4 clonotypes. Sampling involved blood alone; tissue repertoires likely differ.

For this clone: The antigen remains unidentified.

The TCR sequence derives from a man aged 25-45 years in good health. The chain employs TRBV14 and TRBJ2-1, with unresolved D. The sample taken for sequencing was naive CD8+ T cells sorted from blood. This CDR3 is CASSQIQRNEQFF. The CDR3 DNA follows: TGTGCCAGCAGCCAGATACAGCGCAATGAGCAGTTCTTC.